The sequence of this T cell receptor beta chain was determined in a study of T cells after yellow fever vaccination. A remark on this clonotype: As yet, its antigen is unknown.

By 5'RACE template switching, TCR cDNA was produced, with a universal primer site and UMIs added in the process. MiXCR was run by TCRdb on the 5' RACE reads, yielding one entry per CDR3 protein. The sample shows hundreds of thousands of distinct CDR3 sequences, around 4% of them seen only once. V was trimmed by 3 bases and J by 5 bases, leaving 10 bases between them. The CDR3 runs 12 residues. CDR1 and CDR2 (germline): DFQATT, SNEGSKA (reference sequence). Whole-study results and caveats: Sorted repertoires could include abundant contaminating clonotypes from bulk cells.

This receptor was obtained from a man between 18 and 35 years old who received the YFV17D yellow fever vaccine. This chain uses TRBV20-1 with TRBJ2-5, with a tentative D call TRBD2 (5 bases). The material sequenced was PBMCs, taken on the day of the yellow fever booster vaccination. The chain's CDR3 is CSASEGRETQYF. Here the CDR3 DNA reads TGCAGTGCTAGTGAGGGTAGGGAGACCCAGTACTTC.